This TCR beta chain came from a study of shared clonotypes between healthy human individuals. General observations from the study: Unshared clonotypes carried lower generation probabilities than those common to all four donors. Though the depth was large, rarefaction showed that sorted-subset sequencing was incomplete.

Germline CDR1 reads MDHEN; CDR2 reads SYDVKM. J lost 6 bases, V lost 4 bases, and 6 bases had no gene match. The CDR3 sequence is 15 residues long. The donors, all of them Caucasian adults, lived in Nashville, Tennessee. Sorted-subset replicate PCR reactions were performed with approximately 180 ng DNA, corresponding to roughly 29,000 T cell genomes. Clones were sequenced by immunoSEQ multiplex PCR, and TCRdb holds only the in-frame ones, with some missing. This sample has more than 2 million clones, with 95% found just once. This clone has just one count. The antigen is unknown. The sequence was obtained from a man younger than 30 in good health. The chain uses TRBV28 and TRBJ2-2; 9 positions match TRBD1. Sequences were obtained from naive CD4+ T cells sorted from blood. Indicated subset: CD45RA+ positively selected. The CDR3 region is CASSSAGTGSGELFF. The CDR3 region has the DNA TGTGCCAGCAGTTCAGCCGGGACAGGGTCCGGGGAGCTGTTTTTT. Together with reference TRBV28 and TRBJ2-2, the CDR3 gives the full variable domain: DVKVTQSSRYLVKRTGEKVFLECVQDMDHENMFWYRQDPGLGLRLIYFSYDVKMKEKGDIPEGYSVSREKKERFSLILESASTNQTSMYLCASSSAGTGSGELFFGEGSRLTVL.